These T cell receptor beta chains were read from a single sample in a study of blood T cell repertoires in COVID-19. Here immunoSEQ multiplex PCR was the method, and the copy in TCRdb shows in-frame clones only, minus some. The sample holds 45,000 to 55,000 clones, over 75% seen once. The specimen sequenced was peripheral blood. These receptors came from a human donor in a cohort sampled during active COVID-19. The conserved cysteine and the conserved F or W are not part of the CDR3 here. The size field is filled for only some rows; it gives once, few, many or a size class.

size: NA; J: TRBJ2-1; length: 16; V: TRBV2; CDR3: ASSGWGGGRGVYNEQF
size: NA; J: TRBJ1-2; length: 9; V: TRBV30; CDR3: AWSNGYGYT
size: NA; J: TRBJ1-3; length: 13; V: TRBV15; CDR3: ATRNRDNSGNTIY
size: NA; J: TRBJ2-3; length: 13; V: TRBV7-2; CDR3: ASSSRLAGTDTQY
size: NA; J: TRBJ2-7; length: 10; V: TRBV27; CDR3: ASHGSIYEQY
size: NA; J: TRBJ1-1; length: 10; V: TRBV9; CDR3: ASSVEGGMAF
size: NA; J: TRBJ2-7; length: 11; V: TRBV10-3; CDR3: AIGTSDAYEQY
size: NA; J: TRBJ2-7; length: 12; V: TRBV2; CDR3: ASSVAGGPEEQY
size: NA; J: TRBJ2-5; length: 17; V: TRBV3-1/TRBV3-2; CDR3: ASSQAERASGGWQETQY
size: NA; J: TRBJ1-1; length: 14; V: TRBV6-1; CDR3: ASSETIQRRNTEAF
size: NA; J: TRBJ2-1; length: 16; V: TRBV5-6; CDR3: ASSLGRQDLGRNNEQF
size: NA; J: TRBJ2-7; length: 14; V: TRBV6-2/TRBV6-3; CDR3: ASSYSTLADSYEQY
size: NA; J: TRBJ2-2; length: 11; V: TRBV3-1/TRBV3-2; CDR3: ASSQGANLNLF
size: once; J: TRBJ1-2; length: 12; V: TRBV2; CDR3: ASSERQGLYGYT
size: NA; J: TRBJ1-3; length: 12; V: TRBV7-2; CDR3: ASSLREAGNTIY
size: NA; J: TRBJ2-1; length: 13; V: TRBV20-1; CDR3: SASRGLADYNEQF
size: once; J: TRBJ2-3; length: 13; V: TRBV5-8; CDR3: ASSWGGGPPDTQY
size: NA; J: TRBJ2-7; length: 15; V: TRBV2; CDR3: ASFVVLAGQKLYEQY
size: NA; J: TRBJ2-7; length: 12; V: TRBV2; CDR3: ASGSTGSVYEQY
size: NA; J: TRBJ2-7; length: 14; V: TRBV7-8; CDR3: ASSRRRDTLRDEQY
size: NA; J: TRBJ1-6; length: 12; V: TRBV6-5; CDR3: ASNAAGHNSPLH
size: NA; J: TRBJ1-2; length: 11; V: TRBV2; CDR3: ASSVRSDYGYT
size: NA; J: TRBJ2-3; length: 13; V: TRBV5-1; CDR3: ASSSGTGPTDTQY
size: NA; J: TRBJ1-5; length: 11; V: TRBV29-1; CDR3: SAGQASNQPQH
size: NA; J: TRBJ2-3; length: 15; V: TRBV28; CDR3: ASSLFSGTFSTDTQY
size: NA; J: TRBJ2-7; length: 15; V: TRBV9; CDR3: ASSVATRGTGTDEQY
size: once; J: TRBJ2-7; length: 13; V: TRBV7-9; CDR3: ASSAGTGRLYEQY
size: NA; J: TRBJ2-5; length: 14; V: TRBV9; CDR3: ASSVEEGAPQETQY
size: NA; J: TRBJ1-1; length: 11; V: TRBV5-6; CDR3: ASKKTGTGLAF
size: NA; J: TRBJ2-2; length: 14; V: TRBV7-2; CDR3: ASSLTGGPRTGELF
size: once; J: TRBJ1-1; length: 14; V: TRBV19; CDR3: ASSLRDRGLPTEAF
size: NA; J: TRBJ2-6; length: 16; V: TRBV4-2; CDR3: ASSQLGLAGDKANVLT
size: NA; J: TRBJ1-1; length: 14; V: TRBV5-4; CDR3: ASSSLLEPLNTEAF
size: NA; J: TRBJ1-1; length: 13; V: TRBV7-8; CDR3: ASSSPKTQEGEAF
size: NA; J: TRBJ2-3; length: 10; V: TRBV5-6; CDR3: ASSSDFHTQY
size: NA; J: TRBJ2-7; length: 12; V: TRBV6-6; CDR3: ASSAGTSGHEQY
size: once; J: TRBJ2-7; length: 11; V: TRBV19; CDR3: ASSITGRHEQY
size: NA; J: TRBJ2-3; length: 14; V: TRBV28; CDR3: ASSGLAGGPADTQY
size: NA; J: TRBJ2-1; length: 13; V: TRBV3-1/TRBV3-2; CDR3: ASSQGGGPRNEQF
size: NA; J: TRBJ2-3; length: 9; V: TRBV19; CDR3: ASSNGLTQY
size: NA; J: TRBJ2-1; length: 13; V: TRBV5-5; CDR3: ASGLGRGGRGEQF
size: NA; J: TRBJ2-7; length: 13; V: TRBV3-1/TRBV3-2; CDR3: ASSLRDRSSYEQY
size: NA; J: TRBJ2-1; length: 10; V: TRBV7-8; CDR3: ASSSYLNEQF
size: NA; J: TRBJ1-2; length: 10; V: TRBV2; CDR3: ASSETDYGYT
size: NA; J: TRBJ1-2; length: 11; V: TRBV12-3/TRBV12-4; CDR3: ASSRAFPRGYT
size: NA; J: TRBJ2-1; length: 13; V: TRBV6-6; CDR3: ASSSTSGRRLLQF
size: NA; J: TRBJ1-1; length: 12; V: TRBV15; CDR3: ATSRDPQGTEAF
size: once; J: TRBJ2-1; length: 12; V: TRBV27; CDR3: ASSRLAGDDEQF